In this sample, the clone carrying this TCR beta chain turned up once. The sample has other DNA sequences that encode this CDR3 too. Germline-derived CDR1 and CDR2 are SGHTA and FQGNSA. The CDR3 has 14 residues. V dropped 5 bases and J dropped 4; count of bases not matched to a gene: 3. This specimen comes from a study of shared clonotypes between healthy human individuals. Donors, without exception, were Caucasian adults residing in Nashville, Tennessee. Sequenced by immunoSEQ multiplex PCR; TCRdb stores in-frame clones only, minus some. The data show 1,100,000 or so clones, around 78% seen once. Sequenced input: memory CD4+ T cells from PBMCs. Subset specified: CD45RA-negative fraction. The chain carries TRBV7-2 and TRBJ2-7, with 12 bases lining up with TRBD1. The origin of this receptor is a young man in good health. Some clones in this sample may be carry-over from other donors' samples. The chain's CDR3 is CASSRDRGRYEQYF. The CDR3 DNA follows: TGTGCCAGCAGCCGGGACAGGGGGCGGTACGAGCAGTACTTC.